This entry is about one T cell receptor beta chain. This clone was picked up one time. There is no known antigen for this receptor. Base qualities are not at hand, and no much larger clone is one base apart. The data derive from a study of long-term antiretroviral therapy in people with HIV (dated by TCRdb to between 2021 and 2024). For the wider study: The earliest samples were collected about a decade before the 2015 WHO recommendation for immediate ART, when ART was typically delayed until CD4 counts fell. A retrospective serial study tested whether changes in peripheral blood TRB repertoire composition and diversity were associated with ART initiation and durable HIV suppression. A total of approximately 200 cryopreserved PBMC samples came from a few dozen adults with confirmed HIV infection and were collected serially over a mean of approximately six years (range 1-12). About 35% of the 30 participants with HIV were female. No cross-contamination during QIAcube processing was seen in test extractions of a monoclonal T-cell line run alongside around 34 polyclonal samples.

Per the germline V gene, SQVTM is the CDR1 and ANQGSEA is the CDR2. Unmatched junction bases come to 7, with V trimmed by 5 bases and J by 7 bases. From cysteine to phenylalanine, the CDR3 is 12 amino acids long. Solely the CDR3 DNA is kept, with 36 bases framed from the first base. The immunoSEQ hsTCRB v3.0 assay was used at survey level resolution to sequence the TRB variable region. TRB sequencing targeted a depth of about 40,000-55,000 T-cell genomes per sample. An Illumina MiSeq with a v3 150-cycle kit was used to sequence the pooled TRB libraries. Regarding the original processing steps: Analysis of repertoires was carried out in R inside a reproducible Nextflow workflow spanning QC, data transformation and analysis. LymphoSeq2, an R package for exploring AIRR-Seq data, was used to implement the custom analyses. After excluding a few samples that yielded fewer than 5000 total TRB sequences, around 190 HIV repertoires remained for analysis. Of the 188 retained HIV repertoires, approximately 60 were collected before and roughly 130 after ART initiation. Repertoires were downsampled to 5000 TRB nucleotide sequences, and summary statistics were averaged over 100 downsampling iterations. TRB sequences were retained for analysis only if CDR3 regions of at least seven amino acids were present. Diversity was measured with a Shannon entropy-derived clonality score and the Gini coefficient. In repertoire networks, the top 5000 CDR3 amino acid sequences were linked whenever an edit distance of one separated two sequences. For TRB CDR3 amino acid sequences, antigen specificity groups and MHC restriction were predicted with GLIPH2. Known CMV, EBV, HIV or tissue antigen associations were flagged by matching CDR3 amino acid sequences against VDJdb and McPAS-TCR. Pre-ART, post-ART and control groups were compared with Wilcoxon signed-rank tests and Holm-Bonferroni correction. The source is immuneACCESS, and TCRdb retained only in-frame sequences with V and J called. Part of the clones is not carried over; for the studies checked, unresolved V genes explain less than half of this, and the remainder is unexplained. Clonal size and the V and J genes are those of that table, whereas D and trimming came from the DNA. The sample records tens of thousands of clones, roughly 84% of which are singletons. The ten largest clones take up approximately 4.9% of the sample.

Inclusion was restricted to participants for whom at least one PBMC sample before ART initiation and at least two post-ART samples were available. Every participant with HIV received treatment in the United States of America. Before DNA extraction, cryopreserved samples of 1-10 million PBMC were thawed and then washed. At the time of the earliest PBMC sample, participants with HIV were aged between roughly 20 and 60 years. PBMC samples were contributed by each participant from 1-4 timepoints before ART initiation and 2-8 timepoints after ART initiation, with a median of 7 samples. For every participant, serial HIV viral load, CD4+ T-cell count, ART history and demographic data were obtained. A Qiagen kit on a QIAcube was used to extract genomic DNA from unsorted PBMC, with samples processed in batches of 12. Paper-wide results and their limitations: Because pre-ART samples had limited cell numbers, profiling was done on unsorted PBMC rather than on sorted CD4+ and CD8+ T cells. Starting ART was linked to a significant rise in TRB diversity, yet even with long-term ART the diversity remained significantly lower than in transplant donor controls. Samples dated from the mid-2000s to the late 2010s, and the ART regimens used may be less effective than current ones. Inferences about post-ART repertoire changes are limited because no data were available on ART adherence, viral resistance or therapy changes. Compared with controls, HIV repertoires had narrower CDR3 length ranges, and the network structure pointed to an antigen-experienced repertoire that shifted only slightly toward naive after ART. Expanded TRB clones identified before ART initiation dominated the repertoire across all time points, though the dominance fluctuated and decreased in many PLHIV after ART. Since PBMC availability was limited, sequencing covered only the TCR beta chain, with no alpha chain pairing.

The sequencing here drew on unsorted PBMCs, taken 2.8 years before starting antiretroviral therapy. The source of this sequence is a woman in her twenties or thirties with HIV. The rearranged chain carries TRBV29-1 and TRBJ1-1; 7 central nucleotides agree with TRBD1. In nucleotide form, the sequence is TGCAGCGTTTCCCAGGGGGTGAGTGAAGCTTTCTTT. Its product reads: CSVSQGVSEAFF.